This TCR beta chain came from a study of T cell responses to AZD1222 COVID-19 vaccine. From germline, CDR1 is MNHEY and CDR2 SMNVEV (reference sequence). With 4 bases removed from V and 5 bases from J, the gap between germline ends came to 21 bases. There are 16 residues in the CDR3. As concerns this clone: Its antigen is currently unknown.

Study-level findings and limits: White British donors predominated, females outnumbered males, and clonal diversity was possibly underestimated. No day 14 peak samples; only post-peak repertoires were characterized.

Only in-frame clones appear in the TCRdb table, and some are missing; sequencing was by immunoSEQ multiplex PCR. The data show about 35,000 clones, 85% to 90% seen once. The source was peripheral blood, collected 28 days after the second AZD1222 dose. The sequence was collected from an adult who received the AZD1222 COVID-19 vaccine. The chain links TRBV27 to TRBJ2-7; TRBD1 or TRBD2 may be the D gene (6 bases each). The CDR3 DNA reads TGTGCCAGCAGTTACCGCCTCGGGGGCACGAGGGACGAGCAGTACTTC. It translates to CASSYRLGGTRDEQYF.